One sample yielded the 27 T cell receptor beta chains listed below, sequenced in a study of T cell responses to AZD1222 COVID-19 vaccine. Generated by immunoSEQ multiplex PCR, the TCRdb table keeps only in-frame clones and is missing some. The data hold roughly 250,000 clones, with about 92% observed a single time. The specimen comprised peripheral blood, sampled on day 0 of AZD1222 vaccination. Receptors were obtained from an adult in good health.

This sequence joins TRBV28 and TRBJ1-5; 7 bases are a match to TRBD1. Per germline, CDR1 MDHEN and CDR2 SYDVKM. The CDR3 spans 14 residues. The ends lost 8 bases at V and 1 base at J; junction bases unmatched: 5. The CDR3 protein is CASLTGSSNQPQHF. The CDR3 coding sequence is TGTGCCAGCTTGACAGGGTCGAGCAATCAGCCCCAGCATTTT.

The chain uses TRBV9 and TRBJ2-7; D remains unclear. V was pared by 4 bases and J by 6 bases, with 17 bases between. Germline V gives CDR1 SGDLS, CDR2 YYNGEE. This CDR3 region has 14 residues. The CDR3 DNA reads as TGTGCCAGCAGCCCCTCCCGTGGGTTAGGCGAGCAGTACTTC. Translating gives CASSPSRGLGEQYF.

Written as DNA, the CDR3 is TGTGCCAGCAGCTTAGCGGAGACCCAGTACTTC. Protein sequence: CASSLAETQYF. This rearrangement joins TRBV11-2 to TRBJ2-5; no clear D gene. Trimming took off 1 base at V and 5 bases at J, with 2 bases between the two ends. Per the germline V gene, CDR1 is SGHAT and CDR2 is FQNNGV. The CDR3 has 11 amino acids.

The gene calls are TRBV2 and TRBJ1-6, with TRBD1 as a possible D gene (5 bases). The CDR3 runs 14 residues. Between the trimmed V and J ends, which lost 4 bases and 10 bases, there was a span of 14 bases. Per the germline V gene, CDR1 is SNHLY and CDR2 is FYNNEI. This CDR3 reads CASSGSRVISPLHF. CDR3 coding DNA: TGTGCCAGCAGTGGTTCCAGGGTGATATCACCCCTCCACTTT.

This sequence joins TRBV3-1 (or the pseudogene TRBV3-2) and TRBJ2-7, with 8 bases matching TRBD2. Germline CDR1 LGHDT, CDR2 YNNKEL (reference sequence). The CDR3 has 14 residues. Trimming at V came to 1 base and at J to 4 bases, leaving 3 bases not matched to a gene. The CDR3 sequence: CASSQGIAGYEQYF. CDR3 coding DNA: TGTGCCAGCAGCCAAGGAATAGCGGGGTACGAGCAGTACTTC.

As for this clone: This same CDR3 is encoded by further DNA sequences in the sample. This chain uses TRBV19 with TRBJ1-5; 8 bases are shared with TRBD1. Trimming cost V 5 bases and J 7 bases; bases outside gene matches: 1. This CDR3 region has 12 residues. CDR1 is LNHDA and CDR2 is SQIVND in the germline V gene (reference sequence). DNA of the CDR3: TGTGCCAGTAGTTCAGGGGGCCAGCCCCAGCATTTT. It specifies CASSSGGQPQHF.

This clone has only one observation. This rearrangement joins TRBV28 to TRBJ2-7; D possibly matches TRBD1 or TRBD2 (5 bases each). V was cut by 10 bases and J by 2 bases, with 12 bases left in between. The CDR3 extends over 12 amino acids. Per germline, CDR1 MDHEN and CDR2 SYDVKM. The CDR3 DNA reads as TGTGCCACCAACCTGGGGGCCTACGAGCAGTACTTC. It encodes CATNLGAYEQYF.

This clone has more than one count but fewer than ten. The CDR3 protein is CASSFNQETQYF. CDR3 bases: TGTGCCAGCAGCTTCAACCAAGAGACCCAGTACTTC. The J gene is TRBJ2-5, the V gene TRBV11-2; D gene unclear. CDR1 is SGHAT, CDR2 FQNNGV, per germline. The CDR3 consists of 12 residues. Trimming cost V 3 bases and J 0 bases, with 2 bases left between them.

The chain recombines TRBV5-1 with TRBJ1-1; D unclear. This CDR3 is 13 amino acids long. Germline CDR1 reads SGHRS; CDR2 reads YFSETQ. Trimming removed 4 bases from V and 0 bases from J, with 7 bases in between. This chain's CDR3 is CASSRQLNTEAFF. The DNA of the CDR3 is TGCGCCAGCAGCAGGCAGTTGAACACTGAAGCTTTCTTT.

The J gene is TRBJ2-7, the V gene TRBV4-2, with a tentative D call TRBD2 (6 bases). This CDR3 has 14 amino acids. Per germline, CDR1 LGHNA and CDR2 YNFKEQ. Trimming took off 1 base at V and 3 bases at J, with 10 bases between the two ends. CDR3 residues: CASSQVASVYEQYF. The CDR3 region has the DNA TGTGCCAGCAGCCAAGTGGCTAGCGTCTACGAGCAGTACTTC.

The chain links TRBV5-1 to TRBJ1-2; D is uncertain. Germline lookup yields CDR1 SGHRS and CDR2 YFSETQ. This CDR3 is built from 12 residues. Trimming took 6 bases from V and 3 from J, leaving 9 bases between them. The CDR3 DNA follows: TGCGCCAGCAACCAGGATTACTATGGCTACACCTTC. Its protein product is CASNQDYYGYTF.

V gene TRBV29-1 combines with J gene TRBJ2-1; 9 positions match TRBD2. The CDR3 loop spans 11 amino acids. Germline V gives CDR1 SQVTM, CDR2 ANQGSEA. Unmatched junction bases numbered 4, after V lost 1 base and J lost 15 bases. The CDR3 DNA follows: TGCAGCGTTGAAGCCGGGACTAGCCCGTTCTTC. As protein: CSVEAGTSPFF.

V and J are TRBV19 and TRBJ1-4; the D gene is possibly TRBD1 (6 bases). This CDR3 spans 13 amino acids. CDR1 LNHDA and CDR2 SQIVND come from the germline V gene (reference sequence). Between the trimmed V and J ends, which lost 8 bases and 4 bases, there was a span of 11 bases. CDR3 DNA: TGTGCCAGTTCGGACAGATATAATGAAAAACTGTTTTTT. This codes for CASSDRYNEKLFF.

The chain is built from TRBV5-1 and TRBJ2-6, with D unresolved. The ends were cut back, 0 bases at V and 2 bases at J, with 0 bases in the middle. Germline CDR1 reads SGHRS; CDR2 reads YFSETQ. The CDR3 is 13 amino acids. This CDR3 reads CASSLAGANVLTF. The CDR3 nucleotides read TGCGCCAGCAGCTTGGCTGGGGCCAACGTCCTGACTTTC.

The chain links TRBV2 to TRBJ2-5; D may correspond to TRBD1 or TRBD2 (7 bases each). There are 13 residues in the CDR3. Germline V gives CDR1 SNHLY, CDR2 FYNNEI. Trimming cost V 6 bases and J 2 bases, with 10 bases left between them. CDR3 sequence reads: CASRAGQQETQYF. In DNA, the CDR3 is TGTGCCAGCAGAGCGGGACAGCAAGAGACCCAGTACTTC. Based on the CDR3 plus reference TRBV2 and TRBJ2-5, the full variable domain is EPEVTQTPSHQVTQMGQEVILRCVPISNHLYFYWYRQILGQKVEFLVSFYNNEISEKSEIFDDQFSVERPDGSNFTLKIRSTKLEDSAMYFCASRAGQQETQYFGPGTRLLVL.

The V and J genes are TRBV18 and TRBJ1-5; 8 bases are a match to TRBD1. Germline CDR1 and CDR2: KGHSH and LQKENI. The CDR3 sequence is 14 residues long. V gave up 4 bases and J gave up 2 bases; unmatched junction bases: 1. The CDR3 DNA follows: TGTGCCAGCTCACTACAGGGGGGCAATCAGCCCCAGCATTTT. Translation gives CASSLQGGNQPQHF.

Remarks on this clone: The sample contains more than one DNA sequence encoding this CDR3. The V call is TRBV5-1, the J call TRBJ1-3; D unresolved. Germline V CDR1 and CDR2: SGHRS, YFSETQ. The CDR3 is 14 residues long. V was trimmed by 4 bases and J by 0 bases, leaving 8 bases between them. CDR3 sequence reads: CASSPTVSGNTIYF. The DNA of the CDR3 is TGCGCCAGCAGCCCTACAGTCTCTGGAAACACCATATATTTT.

The chain couples TRBV27 to TRBJ1-2; D not certain. CDR1 is MNHEY, CDR2 SMNVEV, per germline (reference sequence). The germline V and J ends were trimmed by 0 bases and 0 bases, with 2 bases remaining between them. CDR3 length equals 13 residues. Here the CDR3 reads CASSLSANYGYTF. The CDR3, as DNA: TGTGCCAGCAGTTTATCAGCTAACTATGGCTACACCTTC.

The chain links TRBV2 to TRBJ2-7, with 7 positions matching TRBD2. V lost 1 base and J lost 6; bases outside the gene matches: 6. The CDR3 runs to 14 residues. Per germline, CDR1 SNHLY and CDR2 FYNNEI. The CDR3 protein is CASSEGFWGGEQYF. The CDR3 DNA sequence: TGTGCCAGCAGTGAAGGCTTTTGGGGGGGCGAGCAGTACTTC.

This clone came up once. This chain joins TRBV4-3 and TRBJ1-4, with a possible D match to TRBD1 (6 bases). Germline-derived CDR1 and CDR2 are LGHNA and YSLEER. The CDR3 extends over 16 amino acids. V gave up 1 base and J gave up 3 bases, with 12 bases separating them. Here the CDR3 DNA reads TGCGCCAGCAGCCAAGGGGCGGGACACCCTAATGAAAAACTGTTTTTT. This gives the protein CASSQGAGHPNEKLFF.

The gene calls are TRBV29-1 and TRBJ1-2; perhaps TRBD1 as D (5 bases). Germline CDR1 is SQVTM and CDR2 is ANQGSEA. The CDR3 totals 13 residues. With 4 bases removed from V and 6 bases from J, the gap between germline ends came to 15 bases. The CDR3 here is CSVGGGGIDGYTF. CDR3 nucleotide sequence: TGCAGCGTTGGGGGGGGAGGTATCGATGGCTACACCTTC.

V is TRBV6-2 or TRBV6-3 and J is TRBJ2-3, with D possibly matching TRBD2 (5 bases). CDR1 is MNHEY and CDR2 is SVGEGT in the germline V gene. The ends were cut back, 4 bases at V and 4 bases at J, with 12 bases in the middle. The CDR3 runs to 14 residues. CDR3 coding DNA: TGTGCCAGCAGTTCTCTGACGGACTCAGATACGCAGTATTTT. Its protein product is CASSSLTDSDTQYF.

The rearrangement joins TRBV29-1 to TRBJ1-5, with TRBD1 as a possible D gene (6 bases). Germline V gene sequence: CDR1 SQVTM, CDR2 ANQGSEA. With 7 bases removed from V and 0 bases from J, the gap between germline ends came to 7 bases. The CDR3 runs to 12 residues. The CDR3 DNA reads TGCAGCGCCAGGGGTAGCAATCAGCCCCAGCATTTT. As protein: CSARGSNQPQHF.

The V gene is TRBV18, the J gene TRBJ2-7; D is possibly TRBD1 (5 bases). Germline V gene data show CDR1 as KGHSH and CDR2 as LQKENI. Trimming pared 1 base from V and 3 bases from J, leaving 16 bases between. The CDR3 is 16 residues long. CDR3 nucleotide sequence: TGTGCCAGCTCACCACGAGCTCAGGGTGTTCGCTACGAGCAGTACTTC. It yields the protein CASSPRAQGVRYEQYF. The full variable domain, with the rest looked up from reference TRBV18 and TRBJ2-7, is NAGVMQNPRHLVRRRGQEARLRCSPMKGHSHVYWYRQLPEEGLKFMVYLQKENIIDESGMPKERFSAEFPKEGPSILRIQQVVRGDSAAYFCASSPRAQGVRYEQYFGPGTRLTVT.

The chain recombines TRBV27 with TRBJ1-5, with 7 positions matching TRBD1. Trimming cost V 2 bases and J 4 bases; bases outside gene matches: 5. Germline CDR1 is MNHEY and CDR2 is SMNVEV (reference sequence). The CDR3 consists of 15 residues. The CDR3 sequence: CASSLEGAKNQPQHF. CDR3 coding DNA: TGTGCCAGCAGTTTAGAGGGGGCTAAAAATCAGCCCCAGCATTTT.

The chain employs TRBV24-1 and TRBJ2-3; 12 positions match TRBD2. After removal of 1 base from V and 2 bases from J, the junction contained 6 bases not matched to a gene. CDR3 size: 18 residues. Germline V lookup: CDR1 KGHDR, CDR2 SFDVKD. The CDR3 region is CATSDFGLAGGPTDTQYF. DNA for the CDR3: TGTGCCACCAGTGATTTTGGGCTAGCGGGAGGGCCCACAGATACGCAGTATTTT.

The chain uses TRBV5-5 and TRBJ1-1; 10 nucleotides agree with TRBD1. With V trimmed by 3 bases and J by 4 bases, 6 bases remained unmatched. The CDR3 is made up of 15 amino acids. Germline V gene data show CDR1 as SGHKS and CDR2 as YYEKEE (reference sequence). CDR3 in amino acids: CASSSRTGGGTEAFF. For the CDR3, the DNA is TGTGCCAGCAGCTCCCGGACAGGGGGGGGCACTGAAGCTTTCTTT.